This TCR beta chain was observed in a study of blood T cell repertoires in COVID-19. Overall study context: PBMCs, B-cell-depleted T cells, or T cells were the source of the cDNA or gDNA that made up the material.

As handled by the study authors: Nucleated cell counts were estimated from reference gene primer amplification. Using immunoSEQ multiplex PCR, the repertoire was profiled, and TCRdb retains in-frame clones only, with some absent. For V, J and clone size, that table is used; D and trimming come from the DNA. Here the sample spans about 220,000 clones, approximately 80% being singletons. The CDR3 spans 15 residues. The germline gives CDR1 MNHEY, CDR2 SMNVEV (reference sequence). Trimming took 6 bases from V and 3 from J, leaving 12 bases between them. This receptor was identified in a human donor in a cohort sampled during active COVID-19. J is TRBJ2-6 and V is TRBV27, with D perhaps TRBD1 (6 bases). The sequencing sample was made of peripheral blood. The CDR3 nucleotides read TGTGCCAGCAGAAACACAGGGTTTGGGGCCAACGTCCTGACTTTC. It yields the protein CASRNTGFGANVLTF.